This T cell receptor (beta chain) was observed in a study of T-cell reconstitution after alpha-beta-depleted transplantation in children. This CDR3 comprises 13 residues. Per germline, CDR1 ENHRY and CDR2 SYGVKD. V lost 10 bases, J lost 1 base, and 11 bases lay in between. There are many counts of this clonotype. Its specificity is unknown. Unique molecular identifiers were used to barcode this TCRbeta library. TCRdb passed the PCR reads through MiXCR, listing each CDR3 protein once. Of hundreds of thousands of distinct CDR3 sequences listed, around 12% are singletons. Study-wide results and limits: Alpha-beta T cells present about two months after transplant were reported to originate from several hundred expanded graft clones. At the one-year point after transplant, T-cell counts and TCRbeta diversity were found to come mostly from T cells that had been newly produced. Some patients' high day-60 TCRbeta diversity was attributed to recipient cells surviving conditioning.

The sequenced sample was PBMCs, obtained before TCRalphabeta/CD19-depleted stem cell transplant. The clonotype was recovered from a girl aged 2 to 10 with congenital amegakaryocytic thrombocytopenia, due to receive a stem cell transplant. The chain employs TRBV10-3 and TRBJ2-1; D tentatively fits TRBD1 or TRBD2 (5 bases each). The CDR3, as DNA: TGTGCCACCATGGGGGAGTCCTACAATGAGCAGTTCTTC. Translated: CATMGESYNEQFF.